The 8 T cell receptor beta chains reported below all come from one sample, sequenced in a study of PD-1 blockade in classical Hodgkin lymphoma. Time point: cycle 4 day 1 (C4D1), after more than five weeks of nivolumab. Every single patient, without exception, relapsed after autologous stem cell transplantation, and brentuximab vedotin exposure varied. Assay: immunoSEQ multiplex PCR; the TCRdb copy retains only in-frame clones and omits some. Here the sample spans 20,000 to 25,000 clones, approximately 80% being singletons. Here the sequenced sample was peripheral blood mononuclear cells (PBMCs), taken before the fourth cycle of nivolumab. The source of these receptors is a human donor with classical Hodgkin lymphoma.

This CDR3 is CATSREISGSRETQYF. The CDR3 DNA reads as TGTGCCACCAGCAGAGAAATCAGCGGGAGCCGAGAGACCCAGTACTTC. The chain has TRBV15 and TRBJ2-5; 8 bases match TRBD2. Germline V gene lookup returns CDR1 LNHNV and CDR2 YYDKDF (reference sequence). Trimming at V came to 0 bases and at J to 4 bases, leaving 7 bases not matched to a gene. The CDR3 is 16 residues long.

The V and J genes are TRBV30 and TRBJ2-7; D is undetermined. This CDR3 region has 13 residues. V was clipped by 0 bases and J by 6 bases, with 12 bases between them. The germline CDR1 and CDR2 sequences are GTSNPN and SVGIG (reference sequence). CDR3 sequence reads: CAWSVGTPGEQYF. Here the CDR3 DNA reads TGTGCCTGGAGTGTAGGAACCCCTGGCGAGCAGTACTTC.

V and J are TRBV5-6 and TRBJ1-2, with 11 bases fitting TRBD1. Germline loops: CDR1 SGHDT, CDR2 YYEEEE. Trimming cost V 3 bases and J 7 bases; bases outside gene matches: 2. CDR3 size: 13 residues. The chain's CDR3 is CASSYGQGAGYTF. As DNA, the CDR3 is TGTGCCAGCAGCTACGGACAGGGGGCTGGCTACACCTTC.

The chain links TRBV9 to TRBJ2-7; no reliable D call. Germline V gene lookup returns CDR1 SGDLS and CDR2 YYNGEE. This CDR3 is built from 14 residues. Trimming removed 1 base from V and 3 bases from J, with 11 bases in between. The CDR3 coding sequence is TGTGCCAGCAGCGTACGGGCGGAAAGCTACGAGCAGTACTTC. Translating it yields CASSVRAESYEQYF. The full variable domain, with the rest looked up from reference TRBV9 and TRBJ2-7, is DSGVTQTPKHLITATGQRVTLRCSPRSGDLSVYWYQQSLDQGLQFLIQYYNGEERAKGNILERFSAQQFPDLHSELNLSSLELGDSALYFCASSVRAESYEQYFGPGTRLTVT.

The CDR3 nucleotides read TGTGCCAGCAGCCCTTCCCCCGGACAGGAAGAGACCCAGTACTTC. Encoded protein: CASSPSPGQEETQYF. V usage is TRBV7-3 and J usage is TRBJ2-5; TRBD1 agrees at 7 bases. From germline, CDR1 is SGHTA and CDR2 FQGTGA. V dropped 5 bases and J dropped 3; count of bases not matched to a gene: 9. The CDR3 runs 15 residues.

This clone was found once. This chain uses TRBV4-2 with TRBJ1-3, with unresolved D. Germline values: CDR1 LGHNA, CDR2 YNFKEQ. The CDR3 is 15 residues long. V lost 2 bases to trimming and J lost 3 bases, with 11 bases between them. The CDR3 here is CASSQTNRNGNTIYF. Here the CDR3 DNA reads TGTGCCAGCAGCCAAACAAACAGAAATGGAAACACCATATATTTT.

The J gene is TRBJ2-7, the V gene TRBV28; 8 bases map to TRBD1. V lost 5 bases and J lost 2; bases outside the gene matches: 23. The length of the CDR3 is 20 residues. Germline CDR1 MDHEN, CDR2 SYDVKM. The CDR3 loop is CASSPSVGFTGGRPPYEQYF. DNA of the CDR3: TGTGCCAGCAGTCCCTCGGTGGGATTTACAGGGGGTAGGCCTCCCTACGAGCAGTACTTC.

With regard to this clone: Other DNA sequences in the sample encode the same CDR3. The rearrangement uses TRBV9 and TRBJ2-1; no firm D call. The CDR3 totals 15 residues. V lost 4 bases, J lost 8 bases, and 19 bases lay in between. Germline CDR1 SGDLS, CDR2 YYNGEE. The DNA for the CDR3 is TGTGCCAGCAGCCCTCATGGGGTCGGAGCCGATGAGCAGTTCTTC. It codes for CASSPHGVGADEQFF.